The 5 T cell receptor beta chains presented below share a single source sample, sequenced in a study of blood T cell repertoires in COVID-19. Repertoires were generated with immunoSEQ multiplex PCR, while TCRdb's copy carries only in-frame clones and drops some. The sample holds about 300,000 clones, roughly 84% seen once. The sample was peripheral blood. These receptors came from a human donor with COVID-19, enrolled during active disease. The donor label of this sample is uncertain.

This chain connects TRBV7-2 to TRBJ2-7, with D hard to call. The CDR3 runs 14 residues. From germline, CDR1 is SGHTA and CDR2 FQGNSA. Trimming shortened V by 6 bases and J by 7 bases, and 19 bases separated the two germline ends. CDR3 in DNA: TGTGCCAGCAGTCCCCGTGCTGGAATACAGGAGCAGTACTTC. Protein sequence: CASSPRAGIQEQYF.

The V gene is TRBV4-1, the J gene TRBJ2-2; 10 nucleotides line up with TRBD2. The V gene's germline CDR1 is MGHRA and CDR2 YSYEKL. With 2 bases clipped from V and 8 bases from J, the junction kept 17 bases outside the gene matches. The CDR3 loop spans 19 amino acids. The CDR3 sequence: CASSQPSRVAGGGSGELFF. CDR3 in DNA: TGCGCCAGCAGCCAACCCTCTCGGGTAGCGGGAGGTGGGTCGGGGGAGCTGTTTTTT.

In nucleotides, the CDR3 is TGTGCCAGCAGTAGAGGGGACAGGGTCCACGAGCAGTACTTC. Translating it yields CASSRGDRVHEQYF. This chain joins TRBV6-5 and TRBJ2-7, with 9 positions matching TRBD1. Germline V gene sequence: CDR1 MNHEY, CDR2 SVGAGI. J was trimmed by 5 bases and V by 5 bases; bases with no gene match: 7. The CDR3 has 14 residues.

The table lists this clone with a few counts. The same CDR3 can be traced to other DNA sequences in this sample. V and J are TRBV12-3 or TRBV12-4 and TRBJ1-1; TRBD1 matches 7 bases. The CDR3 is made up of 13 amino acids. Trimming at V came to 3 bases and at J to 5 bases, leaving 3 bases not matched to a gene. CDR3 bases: TGTGCCAGCAGTTTCAACAGGGGAACTGAAGCTTTCTTT. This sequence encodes CASSFNRGTEAFF.

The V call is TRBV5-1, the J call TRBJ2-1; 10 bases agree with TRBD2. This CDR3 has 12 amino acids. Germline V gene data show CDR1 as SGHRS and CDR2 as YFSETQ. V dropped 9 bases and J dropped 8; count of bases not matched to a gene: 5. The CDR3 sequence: CATRLAGDEQFF. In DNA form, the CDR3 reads TGCGCCACCCGACTAGCGGGCGATGAGCAGTTCTTC.